This T cell receptor beta chain was recorded in a study of OX40 agonist ivuxolimab in advanced cancers. Study-wide background: Given to patients was ivuxolimab, an agonistic anti-OX40 (CD134) antibody. The eligibility criteria allowed prior anti-PD-1, anti-PD-L1 or anti-CTLA-4 therapy, and about 40% had some. Partial responses were recorded for three patients, including one with hepatocellular carcinoma and two with cutaneous melanoma.

TCRdb keeps only in-frame clones here, not all; method: immunoSEQ multiplex PCR. The sample yields over 25,000 clones, 75% to 90% seen once. The receptor was derived from an adult with an advanced solid tumor such as melanoma, head and neck, liver or kidney cancer. The specimen was CD4+ or CD8+ T cells sorted from blood, collected in a trial of the OX40 agonist ivuxolimab.

CDR3: CASSKGTADNQPQHF. The CDR3 DNA sequence: TGTGCCAGCAGCAAAGGGACAGCCGACAATCAGCCCCAGCATTTT. The chain employs TRBV7-8 and TRBJ1-5; 7 nucleotides agree with TRBD1. The CDR3 loop spans 15 amino acids. Trimming took 5 bases from V and 3 from J; bases not matched to a gene: 7. The germline gives CDR1 SGHVS, CDR2 FQNEAQ.